This TCR beta chain was documented in a study of OX40 agonist ivuxolimab in advanced cancers. Study summary: The patients received agonistic anti-OX40 (CD134) antibody ivuxolimab.

This CDR3 region has 16 residues. Germline assignment: CDR1 KGHSH and CDR2 LQKENI. Trimming cost V 5 bases and J 3 bases, with 16 bases left between them. The method was immunoSEQ multiplex PCR; TCRdb's version includes in-frame clones alone and lacks a portion of them. Among tens of thousands of clones, approximately 91% were seen once, and the ten largest hold more than 5.5%. The V and J genes are TRBV18 and TRBJ2-2; D gene uncertain. The material was CD4+ or CD8+ T cells sorted from blood, obtained in a trial of the OX40 agonist ivuxolimab. This clonotype was sampled from an adult with an advanced solid tumor such as melanoma, head and neck, liver or kidney cancer. Here the CDR3 DNA reads TGTGCCAGCTCAACCCTATATGGTGCGGACACCGGGGAGCTGTTTTTT. Translation gives CASSTLYGADTGELFF.